This T cell receptor (beta chain) is from a study of shared clonotypes between healthy human individuals. About the research overall: The cohort had two women and a few men, ages 18 to 49. Per donor, CD8 memory used one plate, CD8 naive used two, CD4 memory used three and CD4 naive used three. Findings and limits, study-wide: Relative to memory subsets, naive subsets generally showed larger estimated richness. Researchers sampled only blood; tissue repertoires likely differ.

There are 13 residues in the CDR3. The ends were cut back, 5 bases at V and 6 bases at J, with 13 bases in the middle. The germline gives CDR1 MDHEN, CDR2 SYDVKM. Assay: immunoSEQ multiplex PCR; the TCRdb copy retains only in-frame clones and omits some. The table shows 2.3 million or so clones, with just over 90% occurring only once. Of note for this clone: What it binds is not known.

J is TRBJ1-1 and V is TRBV28; D uncertain. The sample consisted of naive CD4+ T cells from PBMCs. Subset noted: CD45RA+ positively selected. The TCR comes from a young man in good health. Some clones in this sample may be carry-over from other donors' samples. The CDR3 DNA sequence: TGTGCCAGCAGTGTGACCTACAGCCCTGAAGCTTTCTTT. It is translated as CASSVTYSPEAFF.